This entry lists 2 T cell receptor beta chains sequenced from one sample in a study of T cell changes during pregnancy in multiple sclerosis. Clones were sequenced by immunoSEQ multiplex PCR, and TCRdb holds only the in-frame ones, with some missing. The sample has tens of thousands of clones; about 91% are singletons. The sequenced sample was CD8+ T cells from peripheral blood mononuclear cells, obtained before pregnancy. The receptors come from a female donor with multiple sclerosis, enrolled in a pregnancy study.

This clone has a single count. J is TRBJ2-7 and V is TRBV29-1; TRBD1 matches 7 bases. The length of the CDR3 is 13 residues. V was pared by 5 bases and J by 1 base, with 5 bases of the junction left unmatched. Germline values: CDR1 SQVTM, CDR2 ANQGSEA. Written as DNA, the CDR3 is TGCAGCGTTTCTCCGGGACAGTCCTACGAGCAGTACTTC. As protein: CSVSPGQSYEQYF.

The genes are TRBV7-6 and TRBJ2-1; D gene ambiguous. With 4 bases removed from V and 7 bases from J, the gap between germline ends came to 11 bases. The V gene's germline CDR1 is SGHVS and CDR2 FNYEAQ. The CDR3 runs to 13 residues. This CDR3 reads CASSSNLWNEQFF. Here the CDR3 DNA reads TGTGCCAGCAGCTCAAACTTGTGGAATGAGCAGTTCTTC. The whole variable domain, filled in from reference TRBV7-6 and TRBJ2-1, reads GAGVSQSPRYKVTKRGQDVALRCDPISGHVSLYWYRQALGQGPEFLTYFNYEAQQDKSGLPNDRFSAERPEGSISTLTIQRTEQRDSAMYRCASSSNLWNEQFFGPGTRLTVL.